These 19 T cell receptor beta chains share one sample of origin, sequenced in a study of CD8 T cells in ankylosing spondylitis. The study's findings and limits: A motif in TCR beta, a set of eight highly homologous variants, appeared characteristic of ankylosing spondylitis blood.

From the 5' RACE reads, TCRdb called clonotypes with MiXCR, one entry per CDR3 protein. Here the sample spans roughly 490,000 distinct CDR3 sequences, approximately 5% being singletons. These receptors have no identified antigens. The sequencing input was blood, either unsorted or a sorted T cell fraction (not recorded which). These receptors came from a male donor with ankylosing spondylitis.

This clonotype showed up many times. The V call is TRBV7-2, the J call TRBJ2-7, with 8 bases fitting TRBD1. The CDR3 has 14 residues. Looked up from germline, CDR1 is SGHTA and CDR2 is FQGNSA. V dropped 0 bases and J dropped 6; count of bases not matched to a gene: 4. The chain's CDR3 is CASSLAQGAGEQYF. The CDR3 nucleotides are TGTGCCAGCAGCTTAGCGCAGGGGGCTGGCGAGCAGTACTTC.

This clonotype was seen at least ten times. The rearrangement joins TRBV12-3 or TRBV12-4 to TRBJ1-4, with TRBD1 matching over 7 bases. V was pared by 7 bases and J by 2 bases, with 4 bases of the junction left unmatched. This CDR3 has 14 residues. The CDR3 bases are TGTGCCAGCACCCCCAGGGGGACTAATGAAAAACTGTTTTTT. Encoded protein: CASTPRGTNEKLFF.

This clonotype was picked up many times. The genes are TRBV20-1 and TRBJ2-1; possibly TRBD2 for D (5 bases). Trimming left V 6 bases short and J 0 bases short, with 15 bases between. The CDR3 loop spans 15 amino acids. CDR1 DFQATT and CDR2 SNEGSKA come from the germline V gene (reference sequence). The DNA of the CDR3 is TGCAGTGCCTTCCCTGAGCGGAACTCCTACAATGAGCAGTTCTTC. It encodes CSAFPERNSYNEQFF.

The rearrangement uses TRBV5-1 and TRBJ2-5; no clear D gene. The CDR3 totals 14 residues. Germline V gene lookup returns CDR1 SGHRS and CDR2 YFSETQ. Trimming left V 4 bases short and J 5 bases short, with 15 bases between. CDR3 bases: TGCGCCAGCAGCGGAACCCGTCCGTGGGAGACCCAGTACTTC. It yields the protein CASSGTRPWETQYF.

This chain joins TRBV4-2 and TRBJ2-3; 7 bases line up with TRBD1. The CDR3 sequence is 19 residues long. The V segment lost 3 bases and the J segment 0 bases; nucleotides outside the gene matches: 15. Per the germline V gene, CDR1 is LGHNA and CDR2 is YNFKEQ. CDR3 nucleotide sequence: TGTGCCAGCAGCCAGCTCCCGGGACAGACCCTCCCGAGCACAGATACGCAGTATTTT. Translated, it gives CASSQLPGQTLPSTDTQYF.

This clonotype occurred many times. This chain joins TRBV4-1 and TRBJ2-3, with 9 bases that match TRBD2. With V trimmed by 5 bases and J by 4 bases, 16 bases remained unmatched. Looked up from germline, CDR1 is MGHRA and CDR2 is YSYEKL. The CDR3 runs 18 residues. CDR3 region: CASSAPPWWREGSDTQYF. The CDR3 DNA reads TGCGCCAGCAGCGCCCCCCCCTGGTGGCGGGAGGGGTCAGATACGCAGTATTTT.

V and J are TRBV7-2 and TRBJ2-3; D is undetermined. Germline V lookup: CDR1 SGHTA, CDR2 FQGNSA. Trimming shortened V by 2 bases and J by 4 bases, and 10 bases separated the two germline ends. CDR3 length: 14 residues. CDR3 protein: CASSLLGPADTQYF. The CDR3 DNA reads TGTGCCAGCAGCTTACTCGGGCCGGCAGATACGCAGTATTTT.

Note on this clonotype: The junction differs from germline at one of its ends, possibly a read error. The rearrangement uses TRBV24-1 and TRBJ1-5; TRBD1 aligns across 7 bases. CDR1 and CDR2 from the germline V gene are KGHDR and SFDVKD. CDR3 length: 15 amino acids. CDR3: CATNDRQGFTQPQNF. CDR3 DNA: TGTGCCACCAATGATCGACAGGGATTCACTCAGCCCCAGAATTTT.

The sample holds many counts of this clonotype. CDR3 nucleotide sequence: TGCAGTGCTAGATCAGGGGAGAACTATGGCTACACCTTC. This sequence encodes CSARSGENYGYTF. The chain recombines TRBV20-1 with TRBJ1-2, with D possibly matching TRBD1 (6 bases). CDR1 is DFQATT and CDR2 is SNEGSKA in the germline V gene (reference sequence). Deletions cut 2 bases from V and 2 bases from J, with 9 bases between. The CDR3 spans 13 residues.

This clonotype was found many times. The junction does not match germline at one end; this may be a read error. The chain links TRBV7-7 to TRBJ2-5; 7 bases map to TRBD1. CDR3 length equals 15 residues. In germline, CDR1 is SSHAT, CDR2 FNYEAQ (reference sequence). The CDR3 sequence is CASSLASTGEETQYF. The CDR3 region has the DNA TGTGCTAGCAGCTTAGCTAGCACAGGGGAAGAGACCCAGTACTTC.

This clonotype showed up many times. The rearrangement links TRBV6-1 to TRBJ2-7, with TRBD1 as a possible D gene (5 bases). V lost 5 bases and J 0 bases, leaving 14 bases between the germline ends. The CDR3 totals 15 residues. CDR1 and CDR2 from the germline V gene are MNHNS and SASEGT. The CDR3 bases are TGTGCCAGCAGTCGTGGACACCTTGCCTCCTACGAGCAGTACTTC. Translated: CASSRGHLASYEQYF.

This clonotype showed up many times. The rearrangement links TRBV9 to TRBJ1-1; 11 bases map to TRBD1. V gave up 4 bases and J gave up 0 bases; unmatched junction bases: 8. The CDR3 runs to 17 residues. CDR1 and CDR2 from the germline V gene are SGDLS and YYNGEE. CDR3 sequence (DNA): TGTGCCAGCAGCTCCCGAGGGACAGGGGGAATGAACACTGAAGCTTTCTTT. Protein sequence: CASSSRGTGGMNTEAFF.

The J gene is TRBJ2-7, the V gene TRBV2, with D perhaps matching TRBD2 (6 bases). The ends were cut back, 4 bases at V and 4 bases at J, with 8 bases in the middle. CDR3 size: 12 residues. The V gene's germline CDR1 is SNHLY and CDR2 FYNNEI. CDR3 nucleotide sequence: TGTGCCAGCAGTGTGGCGGGATACGAGCAGTACTTC. As protein: CASSVAGYEQYF.

This chain connects TRBV5-1 to TRBJ2-2; D is unclear. Germline V CDR1 and CDR2: SGHRS, YFSETQ. The CDR3 runs 15 residues. Trimming stripped 0 bases from V and 1 base from J, with 7 bases between. Here the CDR3 DNA reads TGCGCCAGCAGCTTGGGGGTACTGAACACCGGGGAGCTGTTTTTT. Translating gives CASSLGVLNTGELFF. The full variable domain, rest sourced from reference TRBV5-1 and TRBJ2-2, is KAGVTQTPRYLIKTRGQQVTLSCSPISGHRSVSWYQQTPGQGLQFLFEYFSETQRNKGNFPGRFSGRQFSNSRSEMNVSTLELGDSALYLCASSLGVLNTGELFFGEGSRLTVL.

This clonotype has more than one count but fewer than ten. The rearrangement joins TRBV13 to TRBJ1-5; TRBD1 agrees at 7 bases. Germline V gene data show CDR1 as PRHDT and CDR2 as FYEKMQ (reference sequence). The CDR3 extends over 22 amino acids. V gave up 8 bases and J gave up 2 bases; unmatched junction bases: 30. The CDR3 loop is CASEPPRISGAGGRVGNQPQHF. As DNA, the CDR3 is TGTGCCAGCGAGCCCCCACGGATCTCAGGGGCAGGGGGTAGGGTGGGCAATCAGCCCCAGCATTTT.

There are many counts of this clonotype. V gene TRBV6-2 or TRBV6-3 combines with J gene TRBJ1-6; 7 bases map to TRBD1. The CDR3 sequence is 16 residues long. V lost 5 bases and J lost 5; bases outside the gene matches: 9. Germline-derived CDR1 and CDR2 are MNHEY and SVGEGT. CDR3: CASSPLMGQNNSPLHF. CDR3 sequence (DNA): TGTGCCAGCAGTCCTTTGATGGGACAGAATAATTCACCCCTCCACTTT.

The V call is TRBV5-1, the J call TRBJ1-2; D remains ambiguous. Germline assignment: CDR1 SGHRS and CDR2 YFSETQ. The CDR3 loop spans 16 amino acids. Trimming cost V 0 bases and J 4 bases, with 16 bases left between them. The CDR3 DNA reads as TGCGCCAGCAGCTTGGAAGTCCAGGCCACCGTCTATGGCTACACCTTC. It translates to CASSLEVQATVYGYTF.

Many counts were recorded for this clonotype. The chain is built from TRBV9 and TRBJ2-5; 11 bases line up with TRBD1. With 4 bases clipped from V and 3 bases from J, the junction kept 11 bases outside the gene matches. CDR3 length equals 17 residues. The germline CDR1 and CDR2 sequences are SGDLS and YYNGEE. In DNA form, the CDR3 reads TGTGCCAGCAGCCCACCTTCCCGGGACAGGGGGAAAGAGACCCAGTACTTC. Translated, it gives CASSPPSRDRGKETQYF.

This clonotype has at least ten counts. The chain joins TRBV6-5 to TRBJ2-7, with 10 positions matching TRBD1. V was clipped by 2 bases and J by 2 bases; unmatched bases: 9. The CDR3 has 17 residues. The germline gives CDR1 MNHEY, CDR2 SVGAGI. Here the CDR3 DNA reads TGTGCCAGCAGTTACAGCGTTGGGACAGGGGTTCCCTACGAGCAGTACTTC. Amino acids: CASSYSVGTGVPYEQYF.